A selection of T cell receptor beta chains follows, all from one sample in a study of tumor-infiltrating lymphocytes in localized non-small cell lung cancer. Sequencing was performed with immunoSEQ multiplex PCR; in TCRdb, only in-frame clones are kept and a portion is missing. The table shows over 7,000 clones, with roughly 80% occurring only once. Sequencing was done on a sample of uninvolved lung tissue not adjacent to the tumor. All receptors come from a human donor with non-small cell lung cancer. Both conserved end residues are part of each CDR3. A D gene is named only where the DNA matches it firmly. Size is stated for part of the rows, as once, few or many counts, or as a class when the clone is expanded.

len,d_gene,abundance,v_gene,j_gene,CDR3nt,CDR3aa
15,TRBD2,-,TRBV5-1,TRBJ2-1,TGCGCCAGCAGCTTGGTTACTAGCGGGGGGAATGAGCAGTTCTTC,CASSLVTSGGNEQFF
17,TRBD1,few,TRBV30,TRBJ2-5,TGTGCCTGCCTAGGTCGGGACAGGGGGGATTGGAGTGTGACCCAGTACTTC,CACLGRDRGDWSVTQYF
12,-,-,TRBV19,TRBJ2-3,TGTGCCAGTAGCCTGGTTGGGGGTACGCAGTATTTT,CASSLVGGTQYF
17,TRBD2,few,TRBV7-3,TRBJ2-2,TGTGCCAGCAGCCCCTCTAGCGGGAGAACGGGCACCGGGGAGCTGTTTTTT,CASSPSSGRTGTGELFF
14,-,-,TRBV4-2,TRBJ1-2,TGTGCCAGCAGCCAAGGGGGTAAACGTGCTGGCTACACCTTC,CASSQGGKRAGYTF
15,TRBD1,-,TRBV27,TRBJ2-3,TGTGCCAGCAGTTCATGGGGACAGGGAGAAGATACGCAGTATTTT,CASSSWGQGEDTQYF
13,-,-,TRBV7-8,TRBJ1-1,TGTGCCAGCAGCTCCTATAGGAACACTGAAGCTTTCTTT,CASSSYRNTEAFF
18,-,-,TRBV7-9,TRBJ1-2,TGTGCCAGCAGCTTTCCCTATAGCCCGGACGACCCGGGGGATGGCTACACCTTC,CASSFPYSPDDPGDGYTF
13,-,few,TRBV2,TRBJ2-2,TGTGCCAGCAGTGGGGAGTACACCGGGGAGCTGTTTTTT,CASSGEYTGELFF
13,-,-,TRBV4-2,TRBJ1-1,TGTGCCAGCAGCCCGTTTCGACAAGGGGAAGCTTTCTTT,CASSPFRQGEAFF
11,-,-,TRBV25-1,TRBJ2-3,TGTGCCAGCAGTGAGTTGGATACGCAGTATTTT,CASSELDTQYF
13,-,few,TRBV5-6,TRBJ1-2,TGTGCCAGCAGCTTGGTAAATAACTATGGCTACACCTTC,CASSLVNNYGYTF
15,-,-,TRBV27,TRBJ2-7,TGTGCCAGCAGTTTTGCTGGAACGGAGTTTGACGAGCAGTACTTC,CASSFAGTEFDEQYF
13,-,-,TRBV6-5,TRBJ2-3,TGTGCCAGCAGTTACTCGAAGGCAGATACGCAGTATTTT,CASSYSKADTQYF
16,TRBD1,-,TRBV28,TRBJ1-2,TGTGCCAGCAGTTTACAGGGGGCTTATTATAGCTATGGCTACACCTTC,CASSLQGAYYSYGYTF
14,TRBD1,-,TRBV7-3,TRBJ2-3,TGTGCCAGCAGCTCCAAGACAGGGTCAGATACGCAGTATTTT,CASSSKTGSDTQYF
12,TRBD1,-,TRBV30,TRBJ1-2,TGTGCCTTGGACAGGGGTTTCTATGGCTACACCTTC,CALDRGFYGYTF
16,TRBD2,-,TRBV15,TRBJ2-3,TGTGCCACCAGCATTAGACTAGCGGGAGTTACAGATACGCAGTATTTT,CATSIRLAGVTDTQYF